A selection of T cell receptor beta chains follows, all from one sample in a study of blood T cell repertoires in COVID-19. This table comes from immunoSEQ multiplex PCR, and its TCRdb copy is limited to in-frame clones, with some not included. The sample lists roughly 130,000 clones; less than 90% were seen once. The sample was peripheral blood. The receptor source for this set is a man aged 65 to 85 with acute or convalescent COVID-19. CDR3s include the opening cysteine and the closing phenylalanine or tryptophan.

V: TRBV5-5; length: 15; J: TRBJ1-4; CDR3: CASSWGQFHHEKLFF
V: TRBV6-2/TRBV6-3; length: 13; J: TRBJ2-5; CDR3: CASSWGGRETQYF
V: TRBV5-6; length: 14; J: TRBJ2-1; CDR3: CASRNRDTRLGQFF
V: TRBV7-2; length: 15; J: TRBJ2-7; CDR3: CASSSTGVSSREQCF
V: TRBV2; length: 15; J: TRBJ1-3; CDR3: CASSGQGSSGNTIYF
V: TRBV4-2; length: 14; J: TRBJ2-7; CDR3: CASSQDGGAQEQYF
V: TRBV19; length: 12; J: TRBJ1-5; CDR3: CASSIPGRPQHF
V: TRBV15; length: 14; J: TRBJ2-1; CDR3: CATREGGGGNEQFF
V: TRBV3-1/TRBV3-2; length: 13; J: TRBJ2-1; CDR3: CASSQDRGTEQFF
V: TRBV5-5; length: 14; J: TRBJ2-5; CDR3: CASSLEQGRETQYF
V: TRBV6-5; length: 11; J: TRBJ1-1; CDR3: CASILNTEAFF
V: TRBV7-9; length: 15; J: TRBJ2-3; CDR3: CASSGTSGITDTQYF
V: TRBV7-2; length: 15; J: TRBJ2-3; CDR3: CASSQDRTSTDTQYF
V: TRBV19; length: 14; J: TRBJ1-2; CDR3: CASSPRSRPYGYTF
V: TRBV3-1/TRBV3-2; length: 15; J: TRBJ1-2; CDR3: CASSQGQGGVYGYTF
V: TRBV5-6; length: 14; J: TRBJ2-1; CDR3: CASSRQGLYNEQFF
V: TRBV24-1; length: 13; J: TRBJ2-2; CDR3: CASRGVNTGELFF
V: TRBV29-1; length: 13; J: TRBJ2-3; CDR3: CSVEPRDTDTQYF
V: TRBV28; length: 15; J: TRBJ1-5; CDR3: CASSLGTGGRQPQHF
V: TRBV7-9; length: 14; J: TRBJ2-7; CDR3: CASSSLDRAYEQYF
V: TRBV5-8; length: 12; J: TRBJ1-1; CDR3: CASSRWNTEAFF
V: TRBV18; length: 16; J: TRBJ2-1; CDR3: CASSPKLAGNYNEQFF